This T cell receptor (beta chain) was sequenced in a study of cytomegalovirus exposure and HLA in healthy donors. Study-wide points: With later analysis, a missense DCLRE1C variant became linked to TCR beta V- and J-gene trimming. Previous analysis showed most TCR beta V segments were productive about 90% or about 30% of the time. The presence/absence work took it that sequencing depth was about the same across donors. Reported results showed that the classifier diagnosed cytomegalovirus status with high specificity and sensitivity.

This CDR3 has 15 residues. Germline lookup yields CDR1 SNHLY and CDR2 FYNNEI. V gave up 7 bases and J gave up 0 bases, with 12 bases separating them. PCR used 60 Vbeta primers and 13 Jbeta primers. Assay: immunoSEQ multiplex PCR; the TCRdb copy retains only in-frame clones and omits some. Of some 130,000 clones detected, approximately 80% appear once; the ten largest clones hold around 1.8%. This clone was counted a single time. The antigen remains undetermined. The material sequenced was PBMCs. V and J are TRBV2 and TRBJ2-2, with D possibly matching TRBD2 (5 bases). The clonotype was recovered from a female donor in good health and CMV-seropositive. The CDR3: CASIRGASNTGELFF. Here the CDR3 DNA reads TGTGCCAGCATTCGGGGAGCATCGAACACCGGGGAGCTGTTTTTT.